What follows are 6 T cell receptor beta chains derived from one specimen sequenced in a study of blood T cells in healthy people across ages. Primers used in a second PCR of roughly 6 to 11 cycles were a sample-barcoded 5' primer and a J-beta primer mix. One entry per CDR3 protein results from TCRdb running MiXCR on the 5' RACE reads. The table lists about 1.7 million distinct CDR3 sequences, roughly 27% of them singletons. Sequenced sample: blood. The source is a woman aged 25 to 45 in good health.

This clonotype was detected only a few times. The rearrangement links TRBV5-5 to TRBJ2-5, with 8 positions matching TRBD2. The J segment lost 1 base and the V segment lost 1 base, leaving 6 bases of the junction unmatched. The CDR3 totals 16 residues. Germline loops: CDR1 SGHKS, CDR2 YYEKEE (reference sequence). The CDR3 loop reads CASSLNPAGVQETQYF. DNA of the CDR3: TGTGCCAGCAGCTTGAATCCAGCGGGGGTCCAAGAGACCCAGTACTTC.

Only a few counts were recorded for this clonotype. The V call is TRBV11-2, the J call TRBJ1-4; D is unresolved. The germline CDR1 and CDR2 sequences are SGHAT and FQNNGV. V gave up 0 bases and J gave up 1 base, with 9 bases separating them. The CDR3 is 16 residues long. CDR3 sequence: CASSLEGPGTNEKLFF. Written as DNA, the CDR3 is TGTGCCAGCAGCTTAGAAGGGCCGGGAACTAATGAAAAACTGTTTTTT. The variable domain in full, completed from reference TRBV11-2 and TRBJ1-4, reads EAGVAQSPRYKIIEKRQSVAFWCNPISGHATLYWYQQILGQGPKLLIQFQNNGVVDDSQLPKDRFSAERLKGVDSTLKIQPAKLEDSAVYLCASSLEGPGTNEKLFFGSGTQLSVL.

Turning to this clonotype: The junction does not match germline at one end; this may be a read error. This chain uses TRBV7-2 with TRBJ1-2, with 8 bases fitting TRBD1. From germline, CDR1 is SGHTA and CDR2 FQGNSA. This CDR3 is built from 14 residues. The CDR3 sequence is CAGSLEQGDYGYTF. Written as DNA, the CDR3 is TGTGCCGGCAGCTTAGAACAGGGGGACTATGGCTACACCTTC. Filled out from reference TRBV7-2 and TRBJ1-2, the complete variable domain reads GAGVSQSPSNKVTEKGKDVELRCDPISGHTALYWYRQSLGQGLEFLIYFQGNSAPDKSGLPSDRFSAERTGGSVSTLTIQRTQQEDSAVYLCAGSLEQGDYGYTFGSGTRLTVV.

This clonotype has ten or more counts. The chain has TRBV28 and TRBJ2-3; 7 bases align to TRBD1. Losses at the gene ends were 5 bases for V and 1 base for J; bases not matched to a gene: 6. Germline CDR1 reads MDHEN; CDR2 reads SYDVKM. The CDR3 runs 15 residues. The CDR3 sequence: CASSPRDSGTDTQYF. CDR3 bases: TGTGCCAGCAGTCCCCGGGACAGCGGCACAGATACGCAGTATTTT. The entire variable domain, with the rest obtained from reference TRBV28 and TRBJ2-3, is as follows: DVKVTQSSRYLVKRTGEKVFLECVQDMDHENMFWYRQDPGLGLRLIYFSYDVKMKEKGDIPEGYSVSREKKERFSLILESASTNQTSMYLCASSPRDSGTDTQYFGPGTRLTVL.

The chain combines TRBV4-1 with TRBJ2-3; 8 positions agree with TRBD2. The V and J ends lost 5 bases and 0 bases, in that order; junction bases with no gene match: 7. The germline gives CDR1 MGHRA, CDR2 YSYEKL. The CDR3 totals 16 residues. CDR3 sequence reads: CASSAPSGSSTDTQYF. DNA of the CDR3: TGCGCCAGCAGCGCTCCTAGCGGGTCTAGCACAGATACGCAGTATTTT.

The chain joins TRBV2 to TRBJ2-1; 16 bases map to TRBD2. Per germline, CDR1 SNHLY and CDR2 FYNNEI. This CDR3 is built from 13 residues. The ends lost 7 bases at V and 13 bases at J; junction bases unmatched: 4. CDR3 sequence (DNA): TGTGCCAGCATGGGGACTAGCGGGAGGGCCCAGTTCTTC. It translates to CASMGTSGRAQFF.